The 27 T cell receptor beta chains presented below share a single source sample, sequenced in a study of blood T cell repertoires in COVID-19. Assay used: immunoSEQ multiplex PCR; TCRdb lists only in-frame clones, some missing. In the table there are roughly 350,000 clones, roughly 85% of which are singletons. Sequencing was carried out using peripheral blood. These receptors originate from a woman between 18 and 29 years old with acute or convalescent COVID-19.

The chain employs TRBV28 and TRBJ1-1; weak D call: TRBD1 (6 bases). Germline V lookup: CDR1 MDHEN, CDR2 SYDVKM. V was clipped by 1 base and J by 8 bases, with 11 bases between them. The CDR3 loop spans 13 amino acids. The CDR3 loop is CASSLYPDREAFF. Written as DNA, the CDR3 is TGTGCCAGCAGTTTATACCCCGACAGGGAAGCTTTCTTT. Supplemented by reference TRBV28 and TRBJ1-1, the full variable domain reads DVKVTQSSRYLVKRTGEKVFLECVQDMDHENMFWYRQDPGLGLRLIYFSYDVKMKEKGDIPEGYSVSREKKERFSLILESASTNQTSMYLCASSLYPDREAFFGQGTRLTVV.

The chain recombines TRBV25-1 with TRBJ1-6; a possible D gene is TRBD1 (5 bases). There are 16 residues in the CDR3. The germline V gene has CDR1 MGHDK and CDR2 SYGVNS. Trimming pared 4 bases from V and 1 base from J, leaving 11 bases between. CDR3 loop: CASSGRVGSYNSPLHF. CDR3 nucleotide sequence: TGTGCCAGCAGTGGCAGGGTAGGATCCTATAATTCACCCCTCCACTTT.

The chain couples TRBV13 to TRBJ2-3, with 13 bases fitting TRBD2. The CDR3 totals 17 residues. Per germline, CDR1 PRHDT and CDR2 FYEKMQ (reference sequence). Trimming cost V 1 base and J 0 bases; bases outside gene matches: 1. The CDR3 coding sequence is TGTGCCAGCAGCTTAGTGGGACTAGCGGGAAGCACAGATACGCAGTATTTT. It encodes CASSLVGLAGSTDTQYF.

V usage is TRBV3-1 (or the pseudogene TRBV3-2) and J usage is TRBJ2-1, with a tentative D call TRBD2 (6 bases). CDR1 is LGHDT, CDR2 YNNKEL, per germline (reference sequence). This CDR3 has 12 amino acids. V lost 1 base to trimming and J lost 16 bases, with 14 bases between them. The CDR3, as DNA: TGTGCCAGCAGCCAAGTAGCCAGGAGGGACTTCTTC. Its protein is CASSQVARRDFF.

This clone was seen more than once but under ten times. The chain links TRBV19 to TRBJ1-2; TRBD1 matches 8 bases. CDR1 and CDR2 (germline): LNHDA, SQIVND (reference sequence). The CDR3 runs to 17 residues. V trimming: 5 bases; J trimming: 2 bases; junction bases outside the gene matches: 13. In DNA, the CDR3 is TGTGCCAGTAGTCCATCCGGGACAGGACGGTCGAACTATGGCTACACCTTC. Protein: CASSPSGTGRSNYGYTF.

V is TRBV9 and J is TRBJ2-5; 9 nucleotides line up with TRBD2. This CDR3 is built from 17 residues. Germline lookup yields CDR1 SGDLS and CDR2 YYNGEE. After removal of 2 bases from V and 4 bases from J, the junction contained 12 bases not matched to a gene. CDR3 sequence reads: CASSVKIAGELGETQYF. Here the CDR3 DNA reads TGTGCCAGCAGCGTTAAGATAGCGGGAGAACTAGGAGAGACCCAGTACTTC.

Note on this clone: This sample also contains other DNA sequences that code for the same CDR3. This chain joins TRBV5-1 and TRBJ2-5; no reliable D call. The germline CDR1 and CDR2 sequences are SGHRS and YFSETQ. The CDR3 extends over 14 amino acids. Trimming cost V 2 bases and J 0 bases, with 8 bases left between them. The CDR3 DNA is TGCGCCAGCAGCTTAGGCGGTAACCAAGAGACCCAGTACTTC. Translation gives CASSLGGNQETQYF.

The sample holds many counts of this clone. CDR3 residues: CASSIGERQSVTNEKLFF. CDR3 in DNA: TGTGCCAGTAGTATAGGAGAACGACAGTCCGTAACTAATGAAAAACTGTTTTTT. The chain is built from TRBV19 and TRBJ1-4; D may be TRBD1 (5 bases). The CDR3 has 18 amino acids. Germline values: CDR1 LNHDA, CDR2 SQIVND (reference sequence). Trimming stripped 1 base from V and 1 base from J, with 16 bases between. The full variable domain, with the rest looked up from reference TRBV19 and TRBJ1-4, is DGGITQSPKYLFRKEGQNVTLSCEQNLNHDAMYWYRQDPGQGLRLIYYSQIVNDFQKGDIAEGYSVSREKKESFPLTVTSAQKNPTAFYLCASSIGERQSVTNEKLFFGSGTQLSVL.

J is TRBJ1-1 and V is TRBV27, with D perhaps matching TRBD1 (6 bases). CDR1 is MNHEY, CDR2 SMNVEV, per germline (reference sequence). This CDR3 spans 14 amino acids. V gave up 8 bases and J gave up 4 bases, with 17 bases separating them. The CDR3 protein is CASLMGGTSTEAFF. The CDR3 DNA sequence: TGTGCCAGCCTAATGGGGGGGACAAGCACTGAAGCTTTCTTT.

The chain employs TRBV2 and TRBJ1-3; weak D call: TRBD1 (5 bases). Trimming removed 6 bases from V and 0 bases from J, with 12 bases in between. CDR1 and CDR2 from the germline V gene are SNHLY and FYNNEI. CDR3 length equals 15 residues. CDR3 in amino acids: CASRGNTGSGNTIYF. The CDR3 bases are TGTGCCAGCAGAGGAAATACAGGCTCTGGAAACACCATATATTTT.

CDR3 protein: CAWTLDRTNTEAFF. The CDR3 bases are TGTGCCTGGACCCTCGACAGAACGAACACTGAAGCTTTCTTT. The V gene is TRBV30, the J gene TRBJ1-1; TRBD1 might be the D (5 bases). Trimming took 4 bases from V and 1 from J, leaving 13 bases between them. This CDR3 is 14 amino acids long. The germline gives CDR1 GTSNPN, CDR2 SVGIG (reference sequence). Variable domain in full (rest from reference TRBV30 and TRBJ1-1): SQTIHQWPATLVQPVGSPLSLECTVEGTSNPNLYWYRQAAGRGLQLLFYSVGIGQISSEVPQNLSASRPQDRQFILSSKKLLLSDSGFYLCAWTLDRTNTEAFFGQGTRLTVV.

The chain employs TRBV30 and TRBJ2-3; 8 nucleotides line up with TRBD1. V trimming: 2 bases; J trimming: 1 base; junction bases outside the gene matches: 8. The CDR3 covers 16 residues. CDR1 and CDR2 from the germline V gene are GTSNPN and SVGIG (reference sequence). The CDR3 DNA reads TGTGCCTGGAGTAGTGACAGGGGAATTGGCACAGATACGCAGTATTTT. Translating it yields CAWSSDRGIGTDTQYF.

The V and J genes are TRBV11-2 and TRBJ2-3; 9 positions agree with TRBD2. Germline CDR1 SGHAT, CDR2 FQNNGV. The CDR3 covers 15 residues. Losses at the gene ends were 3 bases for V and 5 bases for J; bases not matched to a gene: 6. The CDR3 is CASSLAGGQGDTQYF. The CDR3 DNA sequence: TGTGCCAGCAGCTTGGCGGGGGGGCAAGGAGATACGCAGTATTTT.

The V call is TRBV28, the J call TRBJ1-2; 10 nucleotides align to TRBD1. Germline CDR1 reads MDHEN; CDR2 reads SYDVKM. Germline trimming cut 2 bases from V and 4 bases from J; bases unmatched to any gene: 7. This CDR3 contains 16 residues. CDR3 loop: CASSLGATGGSYGYTF. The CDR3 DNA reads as TGTGCCAGCAGTTTAGGGGCGACAGGGGGCTCCTATGGCTACACCTTC.

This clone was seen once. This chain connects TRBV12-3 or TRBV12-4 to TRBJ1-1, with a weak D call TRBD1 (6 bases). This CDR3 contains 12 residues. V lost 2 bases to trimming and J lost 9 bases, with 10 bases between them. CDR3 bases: TGTGCCAGCAGTTTATCAGGGGCGAAAGCTTTCTTT. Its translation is CASSLSGAKAFF.

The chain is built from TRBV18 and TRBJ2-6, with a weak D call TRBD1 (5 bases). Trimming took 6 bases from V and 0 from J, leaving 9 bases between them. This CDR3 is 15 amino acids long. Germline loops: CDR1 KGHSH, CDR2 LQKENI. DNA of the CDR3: TGTGCCAGCTCGACAGACAGCTCTGGGGCCAACGTCCTGACTTTC. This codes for CASSTDSSGANVLTF.

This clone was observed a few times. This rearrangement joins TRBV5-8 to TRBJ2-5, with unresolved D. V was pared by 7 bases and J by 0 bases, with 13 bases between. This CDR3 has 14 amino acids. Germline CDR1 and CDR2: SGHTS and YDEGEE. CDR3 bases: TGTGCCAGCCCCGAAGTCAGTAACCAAGAGACCCAGTACTTC. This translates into CASPEVSNQETQYF.

CDR3 in DNA: TGTGCCAGCAGTGCGGCGGGGGAGACCCAGTACTTC. This codes for CASSAAGETQYF. The chain couples TRBV25-1 to TRBJ2-5; a weak D match, TRBD2 (6 bases). The CDR3 consists of 12 residues. Trimming removed 4 bases from V and 5 bases from J, with 8 bases in between. Germline V lookup: CDR1 MGHDK, CDR2 SYGVNS.

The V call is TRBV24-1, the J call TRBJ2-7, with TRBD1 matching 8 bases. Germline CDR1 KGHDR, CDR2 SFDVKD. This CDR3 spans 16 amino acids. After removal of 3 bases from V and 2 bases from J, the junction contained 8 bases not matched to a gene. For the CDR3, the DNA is TGTGCCACCAGTGATCCGCAGGGGGCGCTCCCCTACGAGCAGTACTTC. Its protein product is CATSDPQGALPYEQYF.

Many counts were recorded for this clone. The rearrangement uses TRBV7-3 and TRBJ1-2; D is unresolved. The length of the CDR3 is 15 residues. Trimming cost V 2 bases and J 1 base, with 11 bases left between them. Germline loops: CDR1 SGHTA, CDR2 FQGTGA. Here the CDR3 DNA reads TGTGCCAGCAGCTTAGGAGGAAGAGGTAACTATGGCTACACCTTC. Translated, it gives CASSLGGRGNYGYTF.

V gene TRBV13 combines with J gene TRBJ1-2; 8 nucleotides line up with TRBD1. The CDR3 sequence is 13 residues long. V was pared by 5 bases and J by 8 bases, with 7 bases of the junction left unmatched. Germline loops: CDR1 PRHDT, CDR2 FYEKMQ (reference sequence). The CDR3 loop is CASSSTGGSGYTF. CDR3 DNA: TGTGCCAGCAGCAGCACAGGGGGATCGGGCTACACCTTC. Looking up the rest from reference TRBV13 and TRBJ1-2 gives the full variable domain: AAGVIQSPRHLIKEKRETATLKCYPIPRHDTVYWYQQGPGQDPQFLISFYEKMQSDKGSIPDRFSAQQFSDYHSELNMSSLELGDSALYFCASSSTGGSGYTFGSGTRLTVV.

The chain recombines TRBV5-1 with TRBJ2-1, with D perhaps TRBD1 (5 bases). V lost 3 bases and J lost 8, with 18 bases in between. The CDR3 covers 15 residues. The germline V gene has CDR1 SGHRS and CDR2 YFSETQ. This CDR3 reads CASSSPHLDSDEQFF. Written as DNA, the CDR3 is TGCGCCAGCAGCTCCCCCCACCTTGACAGCGATGAGCAGTTCTTC.

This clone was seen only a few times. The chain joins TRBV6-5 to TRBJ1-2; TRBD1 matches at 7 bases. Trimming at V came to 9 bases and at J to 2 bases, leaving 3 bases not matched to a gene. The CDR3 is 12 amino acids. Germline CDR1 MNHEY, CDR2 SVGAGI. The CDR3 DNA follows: TGTGCCAGTCGGGACAGCAACTATGGCTACACCTTC. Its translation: CASRDSNYGYTF.

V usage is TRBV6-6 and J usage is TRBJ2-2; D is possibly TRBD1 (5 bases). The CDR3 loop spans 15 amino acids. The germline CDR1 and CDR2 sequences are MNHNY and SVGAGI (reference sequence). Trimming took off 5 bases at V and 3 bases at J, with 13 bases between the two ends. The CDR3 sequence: CASSHQWGDTGELFF. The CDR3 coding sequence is TGTGCCAGCAGTCATCAGTGGGGCGACACCGGGGAGCTGTTTTTT.

The DNA for the CDR3 is TGCGCCAGCAGCTTGGGAACCGGGGTTGGGGAGACCCAGTACTTC. Translation gives CASSLGTGVGETQYF. The chain employs TRBV5-1 and TRBJ2-5, with D maybe TRBD2 (5 bases). The CDR3 has 15 amino acids. V shed 0 bases and J shed 5 bases, with 14 bases lying between them. Germline V gene sequence: CDR1 SGHRS, CDR2 YFSETQ.

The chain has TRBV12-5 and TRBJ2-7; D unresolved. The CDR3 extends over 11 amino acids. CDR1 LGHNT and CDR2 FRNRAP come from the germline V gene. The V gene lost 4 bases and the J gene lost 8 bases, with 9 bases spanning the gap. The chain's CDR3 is CASGSPVKQYF. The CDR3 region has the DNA TGTGCTAGTGGTTCCCCAGTAAAGCAGTACTTC. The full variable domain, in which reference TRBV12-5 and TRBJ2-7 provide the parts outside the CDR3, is DARVTQTPRHKVTEMGQEVTMRCQPILGHNTVFWYRQTMMQGLELLAYFRNRAPLDDSGMPKDRFSAEMPDATLATLKIQPSEPRDSAVYFCASGSPVKQYFGPGTRLTVT.

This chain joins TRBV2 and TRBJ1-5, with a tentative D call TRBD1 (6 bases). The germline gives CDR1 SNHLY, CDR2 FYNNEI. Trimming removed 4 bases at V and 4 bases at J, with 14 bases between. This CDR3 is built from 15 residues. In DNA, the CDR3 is TGTGCCAGCAGTGCGTCGGGACATATTAATCAGCCCCAGCATTTT. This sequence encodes CASSASGHINQPQHF.